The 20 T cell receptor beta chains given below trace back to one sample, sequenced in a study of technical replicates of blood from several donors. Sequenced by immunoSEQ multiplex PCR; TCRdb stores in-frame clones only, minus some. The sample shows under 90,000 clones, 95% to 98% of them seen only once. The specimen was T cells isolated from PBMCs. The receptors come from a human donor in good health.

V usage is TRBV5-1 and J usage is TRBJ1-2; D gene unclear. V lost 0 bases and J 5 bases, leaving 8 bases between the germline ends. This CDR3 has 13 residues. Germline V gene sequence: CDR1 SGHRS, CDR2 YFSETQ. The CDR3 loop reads CASSLGSGYGYTF. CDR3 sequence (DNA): TGCGCCAGCAGCTTGGGCAGCGGATATGGCTACACCTTC.

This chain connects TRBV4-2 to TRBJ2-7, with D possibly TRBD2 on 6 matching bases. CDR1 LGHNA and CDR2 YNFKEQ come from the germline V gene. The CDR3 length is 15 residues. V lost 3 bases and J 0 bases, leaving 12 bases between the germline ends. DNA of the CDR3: TGTGCCAGCAGCCACTTAGCGGAGCCCTCCTACGAGCAGTACTTC. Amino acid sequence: CASSHLAEPSYEQYF.

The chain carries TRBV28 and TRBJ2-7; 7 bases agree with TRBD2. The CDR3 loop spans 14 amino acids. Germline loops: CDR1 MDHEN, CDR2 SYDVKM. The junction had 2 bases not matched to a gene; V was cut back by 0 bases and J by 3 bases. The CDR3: CASSLWTSNYEQYF. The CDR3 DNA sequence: TGTGCCAGCAGTTTATGGACTAGCAACTACGAGCAGTACTTC.

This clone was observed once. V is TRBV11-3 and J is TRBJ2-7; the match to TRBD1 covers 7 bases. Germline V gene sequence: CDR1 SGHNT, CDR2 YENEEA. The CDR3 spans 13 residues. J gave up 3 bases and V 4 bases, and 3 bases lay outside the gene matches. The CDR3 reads CASSSDRDYEQYF. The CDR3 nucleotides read TGTGCCAGCAGCTCAGACAGGGACTACGAGCAGTACTTC. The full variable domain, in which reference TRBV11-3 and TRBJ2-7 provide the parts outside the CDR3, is EAGVVQSPRYKIIEKKQPVAFWCNPISGHNTLYWYLQNLGQGPELLIRYENEEAVDDSQLPKDRFSAERLKGVDSTLKIQPAELGDSAVYLCASSSDRDYEQYFGPGTRLTVT.

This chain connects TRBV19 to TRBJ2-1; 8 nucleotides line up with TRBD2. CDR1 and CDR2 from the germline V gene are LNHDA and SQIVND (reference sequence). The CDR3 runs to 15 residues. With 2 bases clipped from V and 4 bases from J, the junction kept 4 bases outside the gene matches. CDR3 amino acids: CASSIRGGLYNEQFF. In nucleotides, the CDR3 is TGTGCCAGTAGTATACGGGGGGGGTTATACAATGAGCAGTTCTTC.

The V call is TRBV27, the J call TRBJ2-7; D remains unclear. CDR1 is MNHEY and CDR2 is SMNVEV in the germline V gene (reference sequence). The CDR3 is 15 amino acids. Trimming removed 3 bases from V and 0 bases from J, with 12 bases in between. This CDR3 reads CASSLVPVASYEQYF. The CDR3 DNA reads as TGTGCCAGCAGTTTGGTCCCAGTCGCCTCCTACGAGCAGTACTTC.

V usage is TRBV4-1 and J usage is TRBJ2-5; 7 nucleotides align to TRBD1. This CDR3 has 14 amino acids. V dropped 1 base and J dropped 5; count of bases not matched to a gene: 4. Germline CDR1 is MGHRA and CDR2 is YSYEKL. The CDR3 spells CASSQGDRDETQYF. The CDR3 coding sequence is TGCGCCAGCAGCCAAGGCGACAGGGATGAGACCCAGTACTTC.

The CDR3 DNA is TGTGCCAGCAGTTCCCCCTTCTCTGGGGCCAACGTCCTGACTTTC. This translates into CASSSPFSGANVLTF. The chain combines TRBV28 with TRBJ2-6; D not resolved. The CDR3 has 15 residues. The V gene lost 4 bases and the J gene lost 0 bases, with 7 bases spanning the gap. Germline lookup yields CDR1 MDHEN and CDR2 SYDVKM.

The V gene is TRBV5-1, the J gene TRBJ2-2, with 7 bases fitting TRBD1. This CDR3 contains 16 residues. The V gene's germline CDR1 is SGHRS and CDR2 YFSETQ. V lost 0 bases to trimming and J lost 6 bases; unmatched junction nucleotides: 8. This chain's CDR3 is CASSLAEQGLAGELFF. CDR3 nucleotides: TGCGCCAGCAGCTTGGCCGAACAGGGGCTTGCCGGGGAGCTGTTTTTT.

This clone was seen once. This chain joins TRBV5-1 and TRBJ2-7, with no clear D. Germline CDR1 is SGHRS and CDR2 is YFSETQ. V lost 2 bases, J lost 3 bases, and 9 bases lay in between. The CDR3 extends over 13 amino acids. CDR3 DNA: TGCGCCAGCAGCTTAATCACGGGCTACGAGCAGTACTTC. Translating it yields CASSLITGYEQYF.

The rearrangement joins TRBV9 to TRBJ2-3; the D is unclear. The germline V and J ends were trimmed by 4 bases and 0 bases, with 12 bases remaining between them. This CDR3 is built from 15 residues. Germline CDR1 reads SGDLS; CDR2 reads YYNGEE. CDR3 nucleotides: TGTGCCAGCAGCTTACAACAGCATAGCACAGATACGCAGTATTTT. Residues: CASSLQQHSTDTQYF.

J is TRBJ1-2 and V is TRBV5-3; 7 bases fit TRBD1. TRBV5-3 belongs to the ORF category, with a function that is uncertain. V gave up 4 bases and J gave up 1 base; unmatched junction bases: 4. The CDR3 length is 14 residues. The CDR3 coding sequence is TGTGCCAGAAGCACGGACAGGTATAACTATGGCTACACCTTC. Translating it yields CARSTDRYNYGYTF.

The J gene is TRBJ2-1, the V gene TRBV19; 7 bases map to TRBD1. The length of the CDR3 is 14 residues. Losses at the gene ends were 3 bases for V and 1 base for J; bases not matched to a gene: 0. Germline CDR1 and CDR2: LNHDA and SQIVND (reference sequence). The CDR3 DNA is TGTGCCAGTAGTATGGACAGGTCCTACAATGAGCAGTTCTTC. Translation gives CASSMDRSYNEQFF.

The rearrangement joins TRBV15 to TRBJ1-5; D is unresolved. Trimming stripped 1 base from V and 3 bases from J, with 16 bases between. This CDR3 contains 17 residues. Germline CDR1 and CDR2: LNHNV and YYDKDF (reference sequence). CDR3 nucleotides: TGTGCCACCAGCAGAGCGTTGGAGGGAACGTTCAATCAGCCCCAGCATTTT. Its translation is CATSRALEGTFNQPQHF.

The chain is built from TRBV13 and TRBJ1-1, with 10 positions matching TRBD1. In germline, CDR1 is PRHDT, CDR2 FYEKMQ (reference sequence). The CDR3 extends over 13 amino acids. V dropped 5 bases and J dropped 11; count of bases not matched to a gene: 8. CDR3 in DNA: TGTGCCAGCAGCGTGGGACAGGGGTTTGTGGCTTTCTTT. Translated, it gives CASSVGQGFVAFF.

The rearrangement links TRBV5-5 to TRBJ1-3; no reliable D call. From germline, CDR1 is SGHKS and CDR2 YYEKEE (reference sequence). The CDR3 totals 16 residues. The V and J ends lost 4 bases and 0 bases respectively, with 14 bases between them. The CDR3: CASSIRLTSSGNTIYF. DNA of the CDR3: TGTGCCAGCAGCATACGACTTACAAGCTCTGGAAACACCATATATTTT.

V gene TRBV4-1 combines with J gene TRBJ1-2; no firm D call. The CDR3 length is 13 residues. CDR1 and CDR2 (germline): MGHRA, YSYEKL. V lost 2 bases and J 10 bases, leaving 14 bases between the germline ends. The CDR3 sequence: CASSQSTSNLYTF. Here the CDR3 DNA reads TGCGCCAGCAGCCAATCCACCTCTAATCTCTACACCTTC.

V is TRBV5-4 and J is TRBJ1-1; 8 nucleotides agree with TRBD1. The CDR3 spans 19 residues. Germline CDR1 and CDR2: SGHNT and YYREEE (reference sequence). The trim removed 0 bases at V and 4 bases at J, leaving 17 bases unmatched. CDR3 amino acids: CASSLAPRRGRGRVTEAFF. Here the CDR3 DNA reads TGTGCCAGCAGCTTGGCCCCCAGAAGGGGCAGGGGGCGAGTCACTGAAGCTTTCTTT.

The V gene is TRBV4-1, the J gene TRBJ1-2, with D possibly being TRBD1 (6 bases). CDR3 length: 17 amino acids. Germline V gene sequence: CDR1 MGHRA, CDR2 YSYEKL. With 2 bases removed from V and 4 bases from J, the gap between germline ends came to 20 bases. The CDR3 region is CASSQPLGDTLVYGYTF. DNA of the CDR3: TGCGCCAGCAGCCAACCTTTAGGGGACACCTTAGTCTATGGCTACACCTTC.

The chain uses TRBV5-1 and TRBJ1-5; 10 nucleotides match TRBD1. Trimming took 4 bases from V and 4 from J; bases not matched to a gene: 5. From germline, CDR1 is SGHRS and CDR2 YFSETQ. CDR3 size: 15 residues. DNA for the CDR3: TGCGCCAGCAGCGAGGGGACAGGGGTTAATCAGCCCCAGCATTTT. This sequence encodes CASSEGTGVNQPQHF.